One T cell receptor (beta chain) is described in this entry. Its antigen is still unknown. Trimming pared 0 bases from V and 8 bases from J, leaving 10 bases between. The CDR3 length is 13 residues. Germline V gene sequence: CDR1 MNHEY, CDR2 SVGEGT. Then a second PCR, running about 6 to 12 cycles, was carried out with a sample-barcoded 5' primer and a J-beta primer mix. Each sample provided no less than 2.5 million CDR3-containing paired-end reads. Using its own MiXCR run on the 5' RACE reads, TCRdb lists one record per CDR3 protein. The repertoire holds about 900,000 distinct CDR3 sequences, around 62% seen once, with 25% to 35% in the top ten. The data were obtained in a study of blood T cells in healthy people across ages. General observations from the study: Whereas aged donors had fewer naive CD4+ cells, long-lived donors had more of them and higher diversity. Those diversity estimates obtained from one million T cells were thought to be underestimates.

Extraction of total RNA produced a minimum of 5 micrograms from each sample. The sample taken for sequencing was blood. This receptor was obtained from a man under 40 in good health. The chain couples TRBV6-2 or TRBV6-3 to TRBJ1-2; perhaps TRBD1 as D (5 bases). The CDR3 bases are TGTGCCAGCAGTTACTCGGGGGGTCCCGGCTACACCTTC. Translated: CASSYSGGPGYTF.